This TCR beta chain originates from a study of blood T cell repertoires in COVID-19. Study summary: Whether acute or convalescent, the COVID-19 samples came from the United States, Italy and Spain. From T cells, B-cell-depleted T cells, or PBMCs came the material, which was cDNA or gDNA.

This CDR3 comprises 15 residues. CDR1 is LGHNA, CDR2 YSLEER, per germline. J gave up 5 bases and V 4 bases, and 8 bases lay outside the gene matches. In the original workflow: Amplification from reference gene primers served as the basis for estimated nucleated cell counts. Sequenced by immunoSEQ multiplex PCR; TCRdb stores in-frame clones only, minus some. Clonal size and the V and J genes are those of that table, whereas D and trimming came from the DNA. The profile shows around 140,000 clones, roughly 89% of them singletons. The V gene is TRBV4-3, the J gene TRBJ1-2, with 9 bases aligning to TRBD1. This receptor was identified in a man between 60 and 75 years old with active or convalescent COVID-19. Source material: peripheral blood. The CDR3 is CASSPTQGAGYGYTF. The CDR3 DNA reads TGCGCCAGCAGCCCGACACAGGGGGCAGGGTATGGCTACACCTTC.